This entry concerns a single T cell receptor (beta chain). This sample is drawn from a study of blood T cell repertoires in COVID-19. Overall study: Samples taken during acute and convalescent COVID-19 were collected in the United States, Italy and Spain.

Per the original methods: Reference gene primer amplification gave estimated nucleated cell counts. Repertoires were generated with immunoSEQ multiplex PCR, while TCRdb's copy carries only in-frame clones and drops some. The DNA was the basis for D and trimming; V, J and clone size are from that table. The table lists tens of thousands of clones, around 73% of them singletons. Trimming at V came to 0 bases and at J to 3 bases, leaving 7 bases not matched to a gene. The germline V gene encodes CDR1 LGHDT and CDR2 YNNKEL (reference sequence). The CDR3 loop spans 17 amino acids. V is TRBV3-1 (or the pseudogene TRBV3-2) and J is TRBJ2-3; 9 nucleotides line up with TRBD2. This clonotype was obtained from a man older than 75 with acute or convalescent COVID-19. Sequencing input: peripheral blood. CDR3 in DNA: TGTGCCAGCAGCCAAGACGTCGCGGGGGGGATTACAGATACGCAGTATTTT. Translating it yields CASSQDVAGGITDTQYF.